The clone carrying this TCR beta chain was seen just once. The antigen is not known. The germline V gene encodes CDR1 DFQATT and CDR2 SNEGSKA (reference sequence). This CDR3 has 11 amino acids. The V and J ends lost 5 bases and 4 bases respectively, with 8 bases between them. The record originates from a study of T cell responses to AZD1222 COVID-19 vaccine. Points from the study as a whole: Just a handful of people given AZD1222 tested seropositive at baseline. Donors were largely white British and mainly female; clonal diversity was possibly underestimated.

TCRdb's copy holds only in-frame clones and misses some; the assay was immunoSEQ multiplex PCR. Among roughly 190,000 clones listed, around 90% were seen once. The chain recombines TRBV20-1 with TRBJ1-1; D is possibly TRBD1 (5 bases). The sample here was peripheral blood, taken on day 0 of AZD1222 vaccination. The sequence derives from an adult in good health. CDR3 DNA: TGCAGTGCTGGAAGGGGCACTGAAGCTTTCTTT. It codes for CSAGRGTEAFF.